The entry below gives a single T cell receptor (beta chain) sequence along with its context. The antigen is not known. The sort gate was single viable CD3+CD4+CD8-CD45RO+ cells for memory CD4+ T cells. Serum IgG to CMV pp150, pp28, p38 and p52 defined serostatus. Positive selection with CD4 microbeads enriched total CD4+ T cells. This specimen comes from a study of memory CD4+ T cells and cytomegalovirus serostatus. Findings of the study overall: CD4+ memory repertoires contained about 40% of the roughly 160 reported CMV TCRbeta sequences.

The CDR3 totals 18 residues. Germline V lookup: CDR1 SGHDT, CDR2 YYEEEE. J was trimmed by 7 bases and V by 1 base; bases with no gene match: 16. TCRdb's copy holds only in-frame clones and misses some; the assay was immunoSEQ multiplex PCR. The sample gives about 57,000 clones, under 80% of which show up once; 0.75% to 0.85% is in the top ten. The receptor was isolated from an adult in good health and CMV-seronegative. V gene TRBV5-6 combines with J gene TRBJ2-5, with TRBD2 matching over 10 bases. The sequenced sample was memory CD4+ T cells from blood. CDR3 DNA sequence: TGTGCCAGCAGCTTGATGGTAGCGGGGGGCACCACCGAGGGGACCCAGTACTTC. It codes for CASSLMVAGGTTEGTQYF.